These T cell receptor beta chains were read from a single sample in a study of T-cell reconstitution after alpha-beta-depleted transplantation in children. TCRdb re-called the PCR reads with MiXCR, one entry per CDR3 protein. The sample includes more than 400,000 distinct CDR3 sequences, about an eighth seen only once; the top ten take 13% to 15%. The specimen was PBMCs, mostly from graft donor cells, collected 180 days after TCRalphabeta/CD19-depleted stem cell transplant. All receptors derive from a female patient between 2 and 15 years old who had a stem cell transplant for aplastic anemia, so the T cells may come from the graft donor. Each CDR3 is given with its conserved first and last residue. Fields, in order: D gene, clone size, V gene, J gene, CDR3 DNA, CDR3 protein. The D gene is left open where the match is weak. The size entry is marked missing in some rows and otherwise reads once, few, many or a size class.

d_call: TRBD2
clone_size: many
v_call: TRBV6-1
j_call: TRBJ2-5
cdr3_nt: TGTGCCAGCAGTGGCGGACTAGCCCGCCAAGAGACCCAGTACTTC
cdr3_aa: CASSGGLARQETQYF

d_call: -
clone_size: -
v_call: TRBV27
j_call: TRBJ2-7
cdr3_nt: TGTGCCAGCAGGGTGGGCTACGAGCAGTACTTC
cdr3_aa: CASRVGYEQYF

d_call: TRBD2
clone_size: many
v_call: TRBV7-8
j_call: TRBJ2-2
cdr3_nt: TGTGCCAGCAGCTTATCCGGGACTAGTACCCGGGAGCTGTTTTTT
cdr3_aa: CASSLSGTSTRELFF

d_call: TRBD2
clone_size: many
v_call: TRBV29-1
j_call: TRBJ2-5
cdr3_nt: TGCAGCGTTGTGCTAGGCCCCTCGGGGAGGGAAGAGACCCAGTACTTC
cdr3_aa: CSVVLGPSGREETQYF

d_call: TRBD1
clone_size: many
v_call: TRBV13
j_call: TRBJ2-7
cdr3_nt: TGTGCCAGCAGTGGACAGGGTGAGCAGTACTTC
cdr3_aa: CASSGQGEQYF

d_call: -
clone_size: -
v_call: TRBV12-3/TRBV12-4
j_call: TRBJ2-3
cdr3_nt: TGTGCCAGCAGCTCCGGGACCGAGGATCCCACAGATACGCAGTATTTT
cdr3_aa: CASSSGTEDPTDTQYF

d_call: -
clone_size: -
v_call: TRBV12-3/TRBV12-4
j_call: TRBJ2-5
cdr3_nt: TGTGCCAGCAGTGACAGAAACGGGGGAGAGACCCAGTACTTC
cdr3_aa: CASSDRNGGETQYF

d_call: TRBD1
clone_size: -
v_call: TRBV29-1
j_call: TRBJ1-2
cdr3_nt: TGCAGCGACTGGACAGGGGCAGGCTACACCTTC
cdr3_aa: CSDWTGAGYTF

d_call: -
clone_size: -
v_call: TRBV4-1
j_call: TRBJ2-3
cdr3_nt: TGCGCCAGCAGCCGTATACCCCCGGGACTTCCAGATACGCAGTATTTT
cdr3_aa: CASSRIPPGLPDTQYF

d_call: -
clone_size: many
v_call: TRBV10-3
j_call: TRBJ2-7
cdr3_nt: TGTGCCATCAGTCGGGACTCCTACTACGAGCAGTACTTC
cdr3_aa: CAISRDSYYEQYF

d_call: -
clone_size: once
v_call: TRBV11-1
j_call: TRBJ2-7
cdr3_nt: TGTGCCAGCAGTCCGGTGGGGCGCGAGCAGTACTTC
cdr3_aa: CASSPVGREQYF

d_call: -
clone_size: few
v_call: TRBV19
j_call: TRBJ2-3
cdr3_nt: TGTGCCAGTAAACCCTCCCCGGGCCCAGATACGCAGTATTTT
cdr3_aa: CASKPSPGPDTQYF

d_call: TRBD1
clone_size: many
v_call: TRBV12-3/TRBV12-4
j_call: TRBJ1-1
cdr3_nt: TGTGCCAGCAGCTGGACAGGGAGAACTGAAGCTTTCTTT
cdr3_aa: CASSWTGRTEAFF

d_call: TRBD2
clone_size: -
v_call: TRBV15
j_call: TRBJ2-7
cdr3_nt: TGTGCCACCAGCCTCGGGACTAGCGGGAGTTCCTACGAGCAGTACTTC
cdr3_aa: CATSLGTSGSSYEQYF

d_call: TRBD2
clone_size: -
v_call: TRBV14
j_call: TRBJ2-3
cdr3_nt: TGTGCCAGCAGCCAACCCAGCGAACTTAGCGGGAGTCGTAATACGCAGTATTTT
cdr3_aa: CASSQPSELSGSRNTQYF

d_call: -
clone_size: few
v_call: TRBV6-2/TRBV6-3
j_call: TRBJ2-4
cdr3_nt: TGTGCCTCGTGGGTTCCTGCCAAAAACATTCAGTACTTC
cdr3_aa: CASWVPAKNIQYF

d_call: TRBD2
clone_size: many
v_call: TRBV7-2
j_call: TRBJ2-5
cdr3_nt: TGTGCCAGCAGCACAAGCGGGAGTAGAGAGACCCAGTACTTC
cdr3_aa: CASSTSGSRETQYF

d_call: TRBD2
clone_size: few
v_call: TRBV10-3
j_call: TRBJ2-1
cdr3_nt: TGTGCCATCAGTGTCGGTGGGGGAGGGAGCTCCTACAATGAGCAGTTCTTC
cdr3_aa: CAISVGGGGSSYNEQFF

d_call: TRBD2
clone_size: few
v_call: TRBV6-1
j_call: TRBJ2-3
cdr3_nt: TGTGCCAGCAGGGAGGCTAGCGGGTCCACAGATACGCAGTATTTT
cdr3_aa: CASREASGSTDTQYF

d_call: -
clone_size: few
v_call: TRBV5-1
j_call: TRBJ2-5
cdr3_nt: TGCGCCAGCAGCACTCGGACAGCGATGTACCAAGAGACCCAGTACTTC
cdr3_aa: CASSTRTAMYQETQYF

d_call: -
clone_size: -
v_call: TRBV20-1
j_call: TRBJ1-5
cdr3_nt: TGCAGTGCTAGAGCTCACAGTAATCAGCCCCAGCATTTT
cdr3_aa: CSARAHSNQPQHF

d_call: -
clone_size: few
v_call: TRBV28
j_call: TRBJ1-2
cdr3_nt: TGTGCCAGCAGTCGACAGACGTCCTATGGCTACACCTTC
cdr3_aa: CASSRQTSYGYTF